The 14 T cell receptor beta chains below all came from one sample that was sequenced in a study of T cell changes during pregnancy in multiple sclerosis. Data came from immunoSEQ multiplex PCR; TCRdb stores just in-frame clones and leaves some out. The table records 30,000 to 45,000 clones, 91% of them present only once. This specimen was CD8+ T cells from peripheral blood mononuclear cells, taken in the second trimester of pregnancy. The receptor set was obtained from a female donor with multiple sclerosis, enrolled in a pregnancy study.

The J gene is TRBJ2-4, the V gene TRBV4-3; 8 bases map to TRBD1. CDR1 and CDR2 from the germline V gene are LGHNA and YSLEER. The trim removed 0 bases at V and 7 bases at J, leaving 11 bases unmatched. This CDR3 has 17 amino acids. CDR3 protein: CASSQDQFGQGMNIQYF. The CDR3 nucleotides read TGCGCCAGCAGCCAAGACCAATTCGGACAGGGCATGAACATTCAGTACTTC.

A few counts support this clone. The CDR3 sequence: CASSQGDTEAFF. The CDR3 nucleotides read TGTGCCAGCAGTCAAGGGGACACTGAAGCTTTCTTT. V and J are TRBV6-5 and TRBJ1-1, with TRBD1 as a possible D gene (5 bases). V was trimmed by 5 bases and J by 3 bases, leaving 7 bases between them. The length of the CDR3 is 12 residues. The germline V gene has CDR1 MNHEY and CDR2 SVGAGI.

In DNA form, the CDR3 reads TGTGCCAGCAGCTCCAGGGGGCAGGGGGAGCAGTACTTC. Residues: CASSSRGQGEQYF. The rearrangement links TRBV7-6 to TRBJ2-7; TRBD1 matches 8 bases. The CDR3 runs 13 residues. After removal of 4 bases from V and 7 bases from J, the junction contained 6 bases not matched to a gene. CDR1 is SGHVS and CDR2 is FNYEAQ in the germline V gene.

The chain is built from TRBV11-2 and TRBJ1-5; TRBD1 might be the D (5 bases). V lost 3 bases and J 7 bases, leaving 10 bases between the germline ends. This CDR3 has 13 amino acids. CDR1 is SGHAT and CDR2 is FQNNGV in the germline V gene. The CDR3 region is CASSLGGTQPQHF. The CDR3 coding sequence is TGTGCCAGCAGCTTGGGGGGGACCCAGCCCCAGCATTTT.

The chain links TRBV12-5 to TRBJ1-5; the D gene is possibly TRBD1 (6 bases). V gave up 7 bases and J gave up 3 bases, with 22 bases separating them. The CDR3 has 17 residues. CDR1 and CDR2 from the germline V gene are LGHNT and FRNRAP. The CDR3 nucleotides read TGTGCTAGTGACTCAGGGGACGGTCAGAGGAACAATCAGCCCCAGCATTTT. Protein: CASDSGDGQRNNQPQHF.

The genes are TRBV30 and TRBJ1-4; unclear D gene. The CDR3 is made up of 11 amino acids. V lost 7 bases and J 12 bases, leaving 15 bases between the germline ends. In germline, CDR1 is GTSNPN, CDR2 SVGIG (reference sequence). The CDR3 coding sequence is TGTGCCTTCACGGACTGGGAAGAACTGTTTTTT. Translating it yields CAFTDWEELFF.

This clone appeared a single time. This sequence joins TRBV27 and TRBJ2-7; 10 bases are shared with TRBD2. V was pared by 4 bases and J by 0 bases, with 9 bases of the junction left unmatched. This CDR3 spans 17 amino acids. Per germline, CDR1 MNHEY and CDR2 SMNVEV (reference sequence). The CDR3 DNA is TGTGCCAGCAGTTCCCCCCCCAGGACTAGCGGCTCCTACGAGCAGTACTTC. This gives the protein CASSSPPRTSGSYEQYF.

The genes are TRBV5-6 and TRBJ2-1; the match to TRBD2 covers 12 bases. Unmatched junction bases numbered 5, after V lost 4 bases and J lost 9 bases. The CDR3 is made up of 14 amino acids. Germline values: CDR1 SGHDT, CDR2 YYEEEE. CDR3 in DNA: TGTGCCAGCAGCGAGGGACTAGCGGGTGGTGAGCAGTTCTTC. Amino acid sequence: CASSEGLAGGEQFF.

This sequence joins TRBV2 and TRBJ2-1, with D perhaps TRBD1 (6 bases). The germline V gene has CDR1 SNHLY and CDR2 FYNNEI. The CDR3 length is 13 residues. V lost 7 bases, J lost 9 bases, and 16 bases lay in between. The CDR3 DNA is TGTGCCAGCAAGCTAACAGGGTCGGGTGAGCAGTTCTTC. Its translation is CASKLTGSGEQFF.

The chain links TRBV7-2 to TRBJ2-5; D is unresolved. Trimming stripped 4 bases from V and 4 bases from J, with 19 bases between. Germline CDR1 reads SGHTA; CDR2 reads FQGNSA. There are 16 residues in the CDR3. CDR3 nucleotide sequence: TGTGCCAGCAGCTCGAGACTCCCCCCCGTCCGAGAGACCCAGTACTTC. This codes for CASSSRLPPVRETQYF.

This chain links TRBV7-2 with TRBJ1-1; the D is unclear. Germline CDR1 reads SGHTA; CDR2 reads FQGNSA. This CDR3 is 14 amino acids long. V was shortened by 1 base and J by 1 base, with 7 bases between the two germline ends. DNA of the CDR3: TGTGCCAGCAGCTTAGAGCCAGGGAACACTGAAGCTTTCTTT. It specifies CASSLEPGNTEAFF.

The CDR3 nucleotides are TGTGCCAGCAGCACAGGGACAGGGGGGTTATACGAGCAGTACTTC. Its translation: CASSTGTGGLYEQYF. The chain recombines TRBV7-7 with TRBJ2-7, with TRBD1 matching 11 bases. This CDR3 has 15 residues. Germline V CDR1 and CDR2: SSHAT, FNYEAQ (reference sequence). Losses at the gene ends were 5 bases for V and 4 bases for J; bases not matched to a gene: 7.

This sequence joins TRBV7-6 and TRBJ2-1; possible D gene TRBD2, 8 bases. The CDR3 spans 16 residues. The V end lost 4 bases, the J end lost 4 bases, and 17 bases lay between the germline ends. Germline values: CDR1 SGHVS, CDR2 FNYEAQ. DNA of the CDR3: TGTGCCAGCAGCTCATCAGGGGGACTAGTATACAATGAGCAGTTCTTC. It specifies CASSSSGGLVYNEQFF.

V gene TRBV5-1 combines with J gene TRBJ2-7; 9 nucleotides align to TRBD1. The CDR3 spans 14 residues. With V trimmed by 3 bases and J by 3 bases, 4 bases remained unmatched. Germline lookup yields CDR1 SGHRS and CDR2 YFSETQ. The CDR3 protein is CASSYGTGLYEQYF. The CDR3, as DNA: TGCGCCAGCAGCTATGGGACAGGGCTCTACGAGCAGTACTTC.